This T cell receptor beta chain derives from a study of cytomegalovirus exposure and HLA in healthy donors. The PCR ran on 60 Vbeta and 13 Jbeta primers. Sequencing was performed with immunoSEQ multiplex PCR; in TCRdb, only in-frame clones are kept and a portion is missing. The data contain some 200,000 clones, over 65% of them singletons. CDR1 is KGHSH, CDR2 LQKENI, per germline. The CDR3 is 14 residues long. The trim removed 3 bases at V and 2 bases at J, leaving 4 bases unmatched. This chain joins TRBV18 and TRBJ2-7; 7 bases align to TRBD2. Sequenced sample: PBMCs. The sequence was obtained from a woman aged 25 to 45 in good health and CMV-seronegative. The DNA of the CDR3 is TGTGCCAGCTCACCTCGGACTAGTACCTACGAGCAGTACTTC. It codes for CASSPRTSTYEQYF. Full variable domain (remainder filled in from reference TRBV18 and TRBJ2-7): NAGVMQNPRHLVRRRGQEARLRCSPMKGHSHVYWYRQLPEEGLKFMVYLQKENIIDESGMPKERFSAEFPKEGPSILRIQQVVRGDSAAYFCASSPRTSTYEQYFGPGTRLTVT.